The clone carrying this T cell receptor beta chain was counted once. No antigen is known for it. Looked up from germline, CDR1 is SGHKS and CDR2 is YYEKEE (reference sequence). The CDR3 length is 13 residues. V was pared by 5 bases and J by 5 bases, with 2 bases of the junction left unmatched. The sample is drawn from a study of graft-versus-host responses after intestinal transplantation. Study in general: Isolated intestinal, liver-intestinal, or multivisceral transplants were what recipients had. The whole recipient group had anti-thymocyte globulin induction followed by tacrolimus and steroids for roughly three years. Study-wide results and limits: With peak circulating GvH clone levels came an association with early post-transplant HvG declines. Ileal or blood samples showed some GvH clones first, and such clones were also found in recipient marrow.

TCRdb keeps only in-frame clones here, not all; method: immunoSEQ multiplex PCR. The table includes about 110,000 clones, 87% detected once. The clonotype originates from a human donor who was the organ donor for an intestinal transplant. The chain joins TRBV5-5 to TRBJ2-1; TRBD1 aligns across 9 bases. This sample comprised unstimulated CD4+ T cells sorted from spleen or lymph node cells, obtained before transplant. CDR3 sequence reads: CASRRTGDNEQFF. DNA of the CDR3: TGTGCCAGCAGGAGGACAGGGGACAATGAGCAGTTCTTC.